The clone carrying this TCR beta chain is a singleton in its sample. Its antigen is undetermined. This specimen belongs to a study of T cell responses to AZD1222 COVID-19 vaccine. Points from the study as a whole: It was only a handful of AZD1222 recipients who were seropositive at baseline. Repertoire sampling occurred only after the peak T cell response. Among spike-specific TCRs, nearly half reportedly target unmutated variant regions. The donor group comprised mostly white British people and more females; the analysis possibly underestimated clonal diversity.

Assay used: immunoSEQ multiplex PCR; TCRdb lists only in-frame clones, some missing. Among about 67,000 clones listed, about 85% were seen once. CDR1 is SGHKS, CDR2 YYEKEE, per germline (reference sequence). The CDR3 has 15 amino acids. The V and J ends lost 4 bases and 6 bases respectively, with 20 bases between them. This receptor was identified in an adult in good health. The material sequenced was peripheral blood, taken on day 0 of AZD1222 vaccination. V is TRBV5-5 and J is TRBJ2-7; possibly TRBD1 for D (5 bases). The CDR3 DNA reads TGTGCCAGCAGCCCCTATCAGGGTGTTCCCTCCGAGCAGTACTTC. Translation gives CASSPYQGVPSEQYF.